The next 30 T cell receptor beta chains were all read from a single sample in a study of beta chain features in type 1 diabetes (dated by TCRdb to the late 2010s). The receptor library was made with the immunoSEQ multiplex PCR assay. The entire isolated RNA was reverse transcribed using the High Capacity cDNA Reverse Transcription Kit, and thus expressed TCRB transcripts were sequenced. TCRdb took this table from immuneACCESS and kept in-frame rearrangements with V and J called. Such tables lack part of the clones; where checked against another copy, unresolved V genes explain under half of the gap, and the rest is unexplained. This sample lists approximately 380,000 clones; around 16% were detected once. More than 0.015% of the sample belongs to the ten largest clones. Sequencing was carried out using naive CD4+ T cells from blood. What this sample's cell subset or site label stands for: true naive CD4+ T cells. These receptors were collected from a woman aged 18 to 35 in good health.

The chain couples TRBV19 to TRBJ2-1, with a possible D match to TRBD2 (7 bases). Trimming took off 1 base at V and 9 bases at J, with 19 bases between the two ends. Germline loops: CDR1 LNHDA, CDR2 SQIVND (reference sequence). The CDR3 runs 16 residues. CDR3 sequence (DNA): TGTGCCAGTAGTATAGTTTGGGCGGGGGCTTCAGGTGAGCAGTTCTTC. It specifies CASSIVWAGASGEQFF.

The gene calls are TRBV11-2 and TRBJ1-2; no clear D. V shed 4 bases and J shed 0 bases, with 12 bases lying between them. CDR3 size: 15 residues. Germline-derived CDR1 and CDR2 are SGHAT and FQNNGV. The CDR3 bases are TGTGCCAGCAGCTCCGTAACCGGGACTAACTATGGCTACACCTTC. Protein product: CASSSVTGTNYGYTF.

The CDR3, as DNA: TGTGCCAGCAGCTTAATGGGCGCAGACACTGAAGCTTTCTTT. This encodes CASSLMGADTEAFF. V and J are TRBV7-9 and TRBJ1-1; unclear D gene. With 2 bases removed from V and 3 bases from J, the gap between germline ends came to 10 bases. Germline V CDR1 and CDR2: SEHNR, FQNEAQ (reference sequence). This CDR3 has 14 amino acids.

This clone was observed a handful of times. The gene calls are TRBV30 and TRBJ1-1; D ambiguous. The CDR3 consists of 13 residues. The germline V gene encodes CDR1 GTSNPN and CDR2 SVGIG (reference sequence). V lost 0 bases and J 9 bases, leaving 14 bases between the germline ends. CDR3 sequence (DNA): TGTGCCTGGAGTGTACTCCTGTCCAAGCAAGCTTTCTTT. Amino acids: CAWSVLLSKQAFF.

This chain links TRBV7-3 with TRBJ2-4; D is ambiguous. V was cut by 5 bases and J by 0 bases, with 8 bases left in between. Per the germline V gene, CDR1 is SGHTA and CDR2 is FQGTGA. This CDR3 has 14 amino acids. The CDR3 nucleotides are TGTGCCAGCAGCCCGGAGCCAGCCAAAAACATTCAGTACTTC. This translates into CASSPEPAKNIQYF.

There are a few counts of this clone. CDR3 coding DNA: TGTGCCAGCAGTGACAGGGGAAACATTCAGTACTTC. This gives the protein CASSDRGNIQYF. The rearrangement uses TRBV2 and TRBJ2-4, with D possibly matching TRBD1 (6 bases). The CDR3 covers 12 residues. Trimming removed 3 bases from V and 6 bases from J, with 6 bases in between. Germline V lookup: CDR1 SNHLY, CDR2 FYNNEI.

This clone was seen a handful of times. This chain connects TRBV27 to TRBJ2-5, with 9 bases identical to TRBD2. CDR1 and CDR2 (germline): MNHEY, SMNVEV (reference sequence). The CDR3 extends over 15 amino acids. V lost 5 bases, J lost 7 bases, and 11 bases stayed unmatched. This chain's CDR3 is CASSPVGLAKGTQYF. The CDR3 nucleotides are TGTGCCAGCAGTCCTGTAGGACTAGCGAAGGGGACCCAGTACTTC.

This clone showed up just a few times. J is TRBJ2-2 and V is TRBV27, with 11 nucleotides matching TRBD2. Germline assignment: CDR1 MNHEY and CDR2 SMNVEV (reference sequence). The CDR3 extends over 14 amino acids. With V trimmed by 4 bases and J by 12 bases, 7 bases remained unmatched. The DNA of the CDR3 is TGTGCCAGCAGTTATCTAGCGGGAGGAATGAAGCTGTTTTTT. Translated: CASSYLAGGMKLFF.

This clone was detected only a few times. This chain uses TRBV18 with TRBJ2-7; perhaps TRBD2 as D (6 bases). The CDR3 runs to 13 residues. V lost 3 bases to trimming and J lost 5 bases, with 11 bases between them. Germline CDR1 is KGHSH and CDR2 is LQKENI. The CDR3 DNA reads as TGTGCCAGCTCACCGGGAGGACAAGACGAGCAGTACTTC. As protein: CASSPGGQDEQYF.

A few counts support this clone. This chain joins TRBV4-1 and TRBJ2-4; possibly TRBD2 for D (5 bases). V dropped 4 bases and J dropped 5 bases, with 12 bases sitting between them. The CDR3 has 14 amino acids. Germline assignment: CDR1 MGHRA and CDR2 YSYEKL. This CDR3 is CASSRPLGENIQYF. CDR3 nucleotide sequence: TGCGCCAGCAGCCGGCCCCTCGGGGAAAACATTCAGTACTTC.

Remarks on this clone: Mismatch with germline at one junction end may stem from a read error. The CDR3 DNA sequence: TGTGCCAGCACTTACGGACAGGGGGCTAGTGAAGCTTTCTTT. The encoded protein is CASTYGQGASEAFF. The chain is built from TRBV6-5 and TRBJ1-1, with 11 bases fitting TRBD1. Looked up from germline, CDR1 is MNHEY and CDR2 is SVGAGI. The CDR3 consists of 14 residues.

This clone was seen only a few times. This rearrangement joins TRBV5-1 to TRBJ2-2, with D possibly TRBD2 on 6 matching bases. Trimming pared 7 bases from V and 3 bases from J, leaving 13 bases between. The CDR3 runs to 14 residues. Per germline, CDR1 SGHRS and CDR2 YFSETQ. Here the CDR3 reads CASAGGADTGELFF. The CDR3 bases are TGCGCCAGCGCCGGGGGAGCGGACACCGGGGAGCTGTTTTTT.

This clone was detected only a few times. This sequence joins TRBV28 and TRBJ2-7, with TRBD1 as a possible D gene (6 bases). Germline lookup yields CDR1 MDHEN and CDR2 SYDVKM. There are 15 residues in the CDR3. With 8 bases removed from V and 2 bases from J, the gap between germline ends came to 19 bases. CDR3 DNA sequence: TGTGCCAGCGACTCTTCCGGGACACAGGCCTACGAGCAGTACTTC. Its translation is CASDSSGTQAYEQYF.

The gene calls are TRBV28 and TRBJ2-5, with 7 positions matching TRBD2. CDR1 and CDR2 (germline): MDHEN, SYDVKM. This CDR3 spans 16 amino acids. The ends lost 2 bases at V and 1 base at J; junction bases unmatched: 7. Written as DNA, the CDR3 is TGTGCCAGCAGTTTAATAGGGGCTAGCGGCCAAGAGACCCAGTACTTC. Translated: CASSLIGASGQETQYF.

Only a few counts were recorded for this clone. The chain combines TRBV5-4 with TRBJ2-1; TRBD1 aligns across 9 bases. Looked up from germline, CDR1 is SGHNT and CDR2 is YYREEE (reference sequence). The CDR3 covers 16 residues. The V gene end was trimmed by 3 bases and the J gene end by 2 bases; junction bases not matched to a gene: 6. CDR3 in amino acids: CASSSAGTGTYNEQFF. The CDR3 coding sequence is TGTGCCAGCAGCTCCGCCGGGACAGGGACCTACAATGAGCAGTTCTTC.

The rearrangement links TRBV28 to TRBJ2-3, with D perhaps matching TRBD2 (5 bases). Germline V lookup: CDR1 MDHEN, CDR2 SYDVKM. The V end was cut by 8 bases, the J end by 2 bases, with 17 bases between. This CDR3 is 15 amino acids long. CDR3 nucleotides: TGTGCCAGCTGCTCCGGGATTTTCTTCACAGATACGCAGTATTTT. Amino acids: CASCSGIFFTDTQYF.

The rearrangement uses TRBV20-1 and TRBJ1-2; D is unresolved. Trimming shortened V by 3 bases and J by 9 bases, and 5 bases separated the two germline ends. The CDR3 is made up of 9 amino acids. Germline V gives CDR1 DFQATT, CDR2 SNEGSKA (reference sequence). CDR3 residues: CSASDSYTF. The CDR3 DNA reads as TGCAGTGCTAGTGACAGCTACACCTTC.

The rearrangement links TRBV2 to TRBJ2-5; D call uncertain. CDR3 length equals 11 residues. Trimming took 4 bases from V and 4 from J, leaving 4 bases between them. Per germline, CDR1 SNHLY and CDR2 FYNNEI. The CDR3 spells CASSGVETQYF. CDR3 in DNA: TGTGCCAGCAGTGGCGTAGAGACCCAGTACTTC.

This sequence joins TRBV11-2 and TRBJ2-3, with D hard to call. Germline V gene sequence: CDR1 SGHAT, CDR2 FQNNGV. The germline V and J ends were trimmed by 1 base and 0 bases, with 8 bases remaining between them. The CDR3 consists of 15 residues. DNA of the CDR3: TGTGCCAGCAGCTTAGTGGCTCCGAGCACAGATACGCAGTATTTT. Translating gives CASSLVAPSTDTQYF. Combining the CDR3 with reference TRBV11-2 and TRBJ2-3 gives the whole variable domain EAGVAQSPRYKIIEKRQSVAFWCNPISGHATLYWYQQILGQGPKLLIQFQNNGVVDDSQLPKDRFSAERLKGVDSTLKIQPAKLEDSAVYLCASSLVAPSTDTQYFGPGTRLTVL.

This clone was counted only a few times. The chain combines TRBV9 with TRBJ2-3; perhaps TRBD2 as D (5 bases). This CDR3 is built from 14 residues. CDR1 SGDLS and CDR2 YYNGEE come from the germline V gene. V gave up 3 bases and J gave up 1 base, with 9 bases separating them. CDR3 DNA: TGTGCCAGCAGCGACCGGACTGGCACAGATACGCAGTATTTT. It yields the protein CASSDRTGTDTQYF.

The chain is built from TRBV5-4 and TRBJ2-1, with 13 bases matching TRBD2. The germline V gene encodes CDR1 SGHNT and CDR2 YYREEE (reference sequence). The CDR3 runs 19 residues. V lost 4 bases and J lost 1; bases outside the gene matches: 11. The chain's CDR3 is CASSLAGTSGIVSYNEQFF. In DNA, the CDR3 is TGTGCCAGCAGCCTCGCCGGGACTAGCGGGATAGTATCCTACAATGAGCAGTTCTTC.

This clone was seen a few times. The chain combines TRBV6-5 with TRBJ2-7, with unresolved D. Trimming removed 6 bases from V and 1 base from J, with 16 bases in between. CDR1 and CDR2 from the germline V gene are MNHEY and SVGAGI. This CDR3 spans 15 amino acids. In DNA form, the CDR3 reads TGTGCCAGCAGGGTAACCTTACAGAATTCCTACGAGCAGTACTTC. It translates to CASRVTLQNSYEQYF.

The gene calls are TRBV7-9 and TRBJ2-1; TRBD2 matches at 7 bases. CDR3 length: 15 amino acids. Germline V gives CDR1 SEHNR, CDR2 FQNEAQ (reference sequence). J lost 0 bases, V lost 5 bases, and 4 bases had no gene match. The CDR3 is CASSRTRSSYNEQFF. For the CDR3, the DNA is TGTGCCAGCAGCAGGACTAGGAGCTCCTACAATGAGCAGTTCTTC.

The CDR3 DNA is TGTGCCTGGAGTGGACAGGGGCTCCTGCAGCCCCAGCATTTT. This codes for CAWSGQGLLQPQHF. This chain connects TRBV30 to TRBJ1-5; 8 bases agree with TRBD1. The germline CDR1 and CDR2 sequences are GTSNPN and SVGIG (reference sequence). The CDR3 totals 14 residues. The trim removed 1 base at V and 7 bases at J, leaving 6 bases unmatched.

A few counts support this clone. V gene TRBV4-1 combines with J gene TRBJ2-1, with 11 bases lining up with TRBD2. CDR3 length: 15 residues. Germline-derived CDR1 and CDR2 are MGHRA and YSYEKL. J lost 2 bases, V lost 7 bases, and 4 bases had no gene match. Here the CDR3 reads CASNSLAGAYNEQFF. In DNA, the CDR3 is TGCGCCAGCAACTCACTAGCGGGAGCCTACAATGAGCAGTTCTTC.

This clone has just a few counts. V and J are TRBV25-1 and TRBJ2-7; maybe TRBD2 (6 bases). The CDR3 runs to 14 residues. V lost 3 bases to trimming and J lost 5 bases, with 14 bases between them. CDR1 is MGHDK and CDR2 is SYGVNS in the germline V gene. CDR3 in DNA: TGTGCCAGCAGTGATCGAGGAGGGCGGGACGAGCAGTACTTC. Translated: CASSDRGGRDEQYF.

This clone was observed a handful of times. V gene TRBV5-1 combines with J gene TRBJ2-2, with 7 bases matching TRBD1. This CDR3 has 14 residues. Germline V lookup: CDR1 SGHRS, CDR2 YFSETQ. Trimming at V came to 3 bases and at J to 3 bases, leaving 2 bases not matched to a gene. The DNA of the CDR3 is TGCGCCAGCAGCTCCGACAGGGACACCGGGGAGCTGTTTTTT. This codes for CASSSDRDTGELFF.

In this sample, this clone turned up a few times. This chain connects TRBV11-2 to TRBJ2-1; 11 bases line up with TRBD1. Germline V CDR1 and CDR2: SGHAT, FQNNGV. The CDR3 covers 15 residues. The junction had 3 bases not matched to a gene; V was cut back by 0 bases and J by 8 bases. CDR3 nucleotide sequence: TGTGCCAGCAGCTTAGATGGGACAGGGGGAGATGAGCAGTTCTTC. Its protein is CASSLDGTGGDEQFF.

This clone was observed a few times. The chain carries TRBV28 and TRBJ2-7; tentative D call: TRBD2 (6 bases). The CDR3 is 13 residues long. Trimming pared 7 bases from V and 2 bases from J, leaving 12 bases between. Germline loops: CDR1 MDHEN, CDR2 SYDVKM. As DNA, the CDR3 is TGTGCCAGCACCCAAGGAGGGGCCTACGAGCAGTACTTC. Translated, it gives CASTQGGAYEQYF.

This chain joins TRBV27 and TRBJ1-5, with 9 nucleotides matching TRBD1. Germline loops: CDR1 MNHEY, CDR2 SMNVEV (reference sequence). This CDR3 has 17 amino acids. V lost 5 bases to trimming and J lost 5 bases; unmatched junction nucleotides: 13. CDR3 protein: CASSREGTGRPYQPQHF. The CDR3 coding sequence is TGTGCCAGCAGTCGGGAAGGGACAGGGCGGCCATATCAGCCCCAGCATTTT.